This is a list of T cell receptor beta chains from one sample in a study of human T cells and chemical hapten exposure. A single record per CDR3 protein comes from TCRdb applying MiXCR to the RACE reads. The sample carries around 69,000 distinct CDR3 sequences, around 8.8% recorded once. Sequenced material: whole blood, taken in connection with sensitization to the hapten diphenylcyclopropenone (DPC). Receptors originate from a woman aged 45-59 years with alopecia areata. Some clones in this sample may be carry-over from other donors' samples. Each CDR3 is given with its conserved first and last residue. A D gene is named only where the DNA matches it firmly. Rows give clone size only sometimes, using once, few, many, or a class for an expanded clone.

>once|TRBV12-3/TRBV12-4|TRBJ1-6|NA
CASRGRDNSPLHF
TGTGCCAGCAGGGGGCGTGATAATTCACCACTCCACTTT
>few|TRBV5-1|TRBJ2-5|TRBD2
CASSRLAGAQETQYF
TGCGCCAGCAGCCGACTAGCGGGGGCCCAAGAGACCCAGTACTTC
>NA|TRBV5-1|TRBJ1-2|TRBD1
CASSLDGRGQDGYTF
TGCGCCAGCAGCTTGGATGGCAGGGGGCAGGATGGCTACACCTTC
>NA|TRBV2|TRBJ2-2|TRBD2
CATKAGVNTGELFF
TGTGCCACAAAAGCGGGGGTGAACACCGGGGAGCTGTTTTTT
>many|TRBV27|TRBJ1-2|NA
CASSLSRATPYGYTF
TGTGCCAGCAGTTTATCGAGAGCCACCCCCTATGGCTACACCTTC
>few|TRBV7-8|TRBJ2-1|NA
CASSYQIQRNNEQFF
TGTGCCAGCAGCTATCAGATACAGAGAAACAATGAGCAGTTCTTC
>many|TRBV18|TRBJ2-3|NA
CASSPAVTDTQYF
TGTGCCAGCTCACCGGCCGTCACAGATACGCAGTATTTT
>few|TRBV3-1|TRBJ2-7|TRBD2
CASSQGTSGGAAYEQYF
TGTGCCAGCAGCCAAGGGACTAGCGGGGGGGCTGCGTACGAGCAGTACTTC
>many|TRBV4-3|TRBJ2-1|NA
CASSRGGREEYNEQFF
TGCGCCAGCAGCCGAGGTGGGAGAGAAGAATACAATGAGCAGTTCTTC
>NA|TRBV6-2/TRBV6-3|TRBJ2-3|TRBD2
CASRALGGRTDTQYF
TGTGCCAGCAGGGCCCTTGGCGGGAGAACAGATACGCAGTATTTT
>NA|TRBV7-9|TRBJ1-4|TRBD1
CASSPSNRGREKLFF
TGTGCCAGCAGCCCCTCTAACAGGGGACGAGAAAAACTGTTTTTT
>many|TRBV4-2|TRBJ2-1|TRBD2
CASSQALAGGTSYNEQFF
TGTGCCAGCAGCCAAGCCCTAGCGGGGGGGACCTCCTACAATGAGCAGTTCTTC
>NA|TRBV7-8|TRBJ1-4|TRBD1
CASSLEGGGEKLFF
TGTGCCAGCAGCTTAGAAGGGGGCGGGGAAAAACTGTTTTTT
>NA|TRBV10-3|TRBJ2-7|NA
CAISGQGGLEQYF
TGTGCCATCAGTGGACAGGGAGGTCTCGAGCAGTACTTC
>NA|TRBV18|TRBJ2-1|NA
CASSPPATHNEQFF
TGTGCCAGCTCACCACCGGCCACTCACAATGAGCAGTTCTTC
>NA|TRBV2|TRBJ2-6|NA
CASYPGRNSGANVLTF
TGTGCCAGCTATCCGGGACGCAACTCTGGGGCCAACGTCCTGACTTTC
>many|TRBV12-3/TRBV12-4|TRBJ2-5|NA
CASSLARETQYF
TGTGCCAGCAGTTTAGCGAGAGAGACCCAGTACTTC
>few|TRBV4-1|TRBJ1-6|NA
CASSPGGGLLGSPLHF
TGCGCCAGCAGCCCCGGTGGGGGGCTTCTCGGTTCACCCCTCCACTTT
>few|TRBV14|TRBJ2-7|NA
CASSQALYEQYF
TGTGCCAGCAGCCAAGCACTCTACGAGCAGTACTTC
>many|TRBV7-2|TRBJ2-5|NA
CASSGRLQGQETQYF
TGTGCCAGCAGTGGAAGGTTACAGGGTCAAGAGACCCAGTACTTC
>NA|TRBV4-3|TRBJ1-6|TRBD1
CASSQGSRGDSSPLHF
TGCGCCAGCAGCCAAGGCAGCAGGGGGGATTCCTCACCCCTCCACTTT
>NA|TRBV20-1|TRBJ2-7|NA
CSARDRRVLSYEQYF
TGCAGTGCTAGAGATAGGAGGGTGCTCTCCTACGAGCAGTACTTC
>NA|TRBV12-3/TRBV12-4|TRBJ1-6|NA
CASSLRQKNSPLHF
TGTGCCAGCAGTTTAAGGCAGAAGAATTCACCCCTCCACTTT
>many|TRBV11-2|TRBJ2-1|NA
CASSPMGKGSSYNEQFF
TGTGCCAGCAGCCCGATGGGGAAAGGGAGCTCCTACAATGAGCAGTTCTTC
>many|TRBV20-1|TRBJ1-5|NA
CSAHPPGSGQPQHF
TGCAGTGCTCACCCCCCGGGGTCGGGGCAGCCCCAGCATTTT
>many|TRBV13|TRBJ1-5|NA
CASSFKGGQVQPQHF
TGTGCCAGCAGCTTTAAAGGGGGGCAGGTTCAGCCCCAGCATTTT
>many|TRBV20-1|TRBJ1-6|NA
CSAMGAVNSPLHF
TGCAGTGCTATGGGGGCAGTTAATTCACCCCTCCACTTT
>many|TRBV7-3|TRBJ2-2|NA
CASSLITGMNTGELFF
TGTGCCAGCAGCTTAATTACGGGGATGAACACCGGGGAGCTGTTTTTT
>NA|TRBV3-1|TRBJ2-7|NA
CASSPGRDEQYF
TGTGCCAGCAGCCCGGGACGGGACGAGCAGTACTTC
>NA|TRBV5-1|TRBJ2-2|TRBD2
CASSFEREGSGELFF
TGCGCCAGCAGCTTCGAGCGGGAGGGGAGCGGGGAGCTGTTTTTT
>NA|TRBV9|TRBJ1-1|NA
CASSLGDIHTEAFF
TGTGCCAGCTCCCTAGGGGACATACACACTGAAGCTTTCTTT
>few|TRBV9|TRBJ2-3|NA
CASSVGTQGITDTQYF
TGTGCCAGCAGCGTAGGAACTCAGGGGATCACAGATACGCAGTATTTT
>NA|TRBV6-2/TRBV6-3|TRBJ2-3|NA
CASSYGSGIAQYF
TGTGCCAGCAGTTACGGTTCCGGGATTGCGCAGTATTTT
>many|TRBV6-2/TRBV6-3|TRBJ1-6|NA
CASSRPGNNSPLHF
TGTGCCAGCAGTCGCCCAGGGAATAATTCACCCCTCCACTTT
>NA|TRBV7-2|TRBJ2-1|TRBD1
CASSLAGQGSNEQFF
TGTGCCAGCAGCTTAGCGGGACAGGGTAGCAATGAGCAGTTCTTC
>NA|TRBV28|TRBJ2-7|NA
CASSFYQQNSYEQYF
TGTGCCAGCAGTTTCTACCAGCAAAACTCCTACGAGCAGTACTTC
>many|TRBV5-1|TRBJ1-4|NA
CASSLGQNEKLFF
TGCGCCAGCAGCTTGGGGCAGAATGAAAAACTGTTTTTT
>few|TRBV5-1|TRBJ2-3|NA
CASSLVWSASTDTQYF
TGCGCCAGCAGCTTGGTGTGGTCAGCTAGCACAGATACGCAGTATTTT
>NA|TRBV5-1|TRBJ2-3|TRBD2
CASRSSGAISTDTQYF
TGCGCCAGCAGGTCGAGCGGGGCGATTAGCACAGATACGCAGTATTTT
>many|TRBV20-1|TRBJ1-6|TRBD1
CSARDQGTGGPNSPLHF
TGCAGTGCTAGAGATCAGGGGACAGGGGGACCCAATTCACCCCTCCACTTT
>many|TRBV30|TRBJ1-5|NA
CAWSATDYQPQHF
TGTGCCTGGAGTGCGACAGACTATCAGCCCCAGCATTTT
>NA|TRBV20-1|TRBJ2-1|TRBD1
CSAHSYRGRYNEQFF
TGCAGTGCTCACAGTTACAGGGGGCGGTACAATGAGCAGTTCTTC
>NA|TRBV10-3|TRBJ2-6|NA
CAITGQLSGANVLTF
TGTGCCATCACTGGACAGCTCTCTGGGGCCAACGTCCTGACTTTC
>few|TRBV5-4|TRBJ1-1|NA
CASSSPARDEAFF
TGTGCCAGCAGCTCCCCCGCGCGGGATGAAGCTTTCTTT
>NA|TRBV7-9|TRBJ2-1|TRBD2
CASTGVGGGVPEEQFF
TGTGCCAGCACAGGGGTTGGCGGGGGGGTCCCTGAGGAGCAGTTCTTC
>few|TRBV10-2|TRBJ2-5|NA
CASSVYQETQYF
TGCGCCAGCAGTGTTTACCAAGAGACCCAGTACTTC
>NA|TRBV7-9|TRBJ1-4|NA
CASSELTGTLEKLFF
TGTGCCAGCAGCGAACTTACCGGGACCCTTGAAAAACTGTTTTTT